A selection of T cell receptor beta chains follows, all from one sample in a study of T cells in Graves' hyperthyroidism and ophthalmopathy. TCRdb reprocessed the multiplex PCR reads with MiXCR, giving one entry per CDR3 protein. Found here are about 500,000 distinct CDR3 sequences, around 15% of them singletons; the top ten hold about 31%. The sample consisted of blood. The receptors were sampled from a young woman with Graves' ophthalmopathy. Each CDR3 is given with its conserved first and last residue. D genes are given only for firm matches. The size entry is marked missing in some rows and otherwise reads once, few, many or a size class.

J gene,D gene,V gene,clone size,CDR3 DNA,CDR3 protein
TRBJ2-5,TRBD1,TRBV4-3,few,TGCGCCAGCAGCCAATCGACAGGGGTTCAAGAGACCCAGTACTTC,CASSQSTGVQETQYF
TRBJ2-7,TRBD2,TRBV7-2,many,TGTGCCAGCAGCTCGGGAAGCGGGAGGGTGGGGGCCTACGAGCAGTACTTC,CASSSGSGRVGAYEQYF
TRBJ1-5,TRBD1,TRBV10-3,.,TGTGCCATCAGTGACCGGGACAGGGGAGCTCAGCCTCAGCATTTT,CAISDRDRGAQPQHF
TRBJ1-1,.,TRBV12-3/TRBV12-4,.,TGTGCCAGCAGTTCCAGGGTCCGGAACACTGAAGCTTTCTTT,CASSSRVRNTEAFF
TRBJ2-7,.,TRBV28,many,TGTGCCAGCAGTTTACCAACGGACGTCTACGAGCAGTACTTC,CASSLPTDVYEQYF
TRBJ2-4,TRBD1,TRBV2,many,TGTGCCAGCATCGGGACAGTTATGGGCAAAAACATTCAGTACTTC,CASIGTVMGKNIQYF
TRBJ2-1,TRBD2,TRBV7-9,.,TGTGCCAGCAGCTTCCCGGGAGGCACCTCCTACAATGAGCAGTTCTTC,CASSFPGGTSYNEQFF
TRBJ2-1,TRBD2,TRBV29-1,many,TGCAGCGTCGGACTAGCTGGCGAGCAGTTCTTC,CSVGLAGEQFF
TRBJ1-2,.,TRBV12-3/TRBV12-4,few,TGTGCCAGCAGTCCTGAAAGGGGAGACGGCTACACCTTC,CASSPERGDGYTF
TRBJ2-1,.,TRBV11-2,many,TGTGCCAGCAGCTTAGTTTTAGGGCAGATCGACTCCTACAATGAGCAGTTCTTC,CASSLVLGQIDSYNEQFF
TRBJ2-1,.,TRBV20-1,.,TGCAGTGCTAGAGATCAGTCGACGGATCGATACAATGAGCAGTTCTTC,CSARDQSTDRYNEQFF
TRBJ2-6,.,TRBV6-5,.,TGTGCCAGCAGTTACCTTCGGGGCCCCAAAAGCTCTGGGGCCAACGTCCTGACTTTC,CASSYLRGPKSSGANVLTF
TRBJ2-7,.,TRBV30,few,TGTGCCTGCGGTCTTGGCAGCCCTACCTACGAGCAGTACTTC,CACGLGSPTYEQYF
TRBJ2-3,.,TRBV5-8,few,TGTGCCAGCAGCTTGAAACCGAACACAGATACGCAGTATTTT,CASSLKPNTDTQYF
TRBJ1-1,.,TRBV12-3/TRBV12-4,many,TGTGCCAGCAGTTTAGCCAGGGGCCCTGAAGCTTTCTTT,CASSLARGPEAFF
TRBJ2-1,.,TRBV28,many,TGTGCCAGCAGTCCCCGTTATGAGCAGTTCTTC,CASSPRYEQFF
TRBJ1-1,.,TRBV4-3,.,TGCGCCAGCAGCCAAGATCTTTACGGGAACACTGAAGCTTTCTTT,CASSQDLYGNTEAFF
TRBJ2-3,.,TRBV29-1,.,TGCAGCGTCCGTGTAGGGGATACGCAGTATTTT,CSVRVGDTQYF
TRBJ2-7,TRBD2,TRBV5-5,many,TGTGCCAGCAGCTTGGAAGGAGGGAGGGCCGGGTATGAGCAGTACTTC,CASSLEGGRAGYEQYF
TRBJ1-2,TRBD1,TRBV29-1,few,TGCAGCGTTGAAGAGCGGACAGGGGTCGATGGCTACACCTTC,CSVEERTGVDGYTF
TRBJ1-6,TRBD1,TRBV12-3/TRBV12-4,many,TGTGCCAGCAGTCTTACAGGGGGGACACCCCTCCACTTT,CASSLTGGTPLHF
TRBJ2-1,.,TRBV12-3/TRBV12-4,few,TGTGCCAGCAGTTTAAGGGGGGGACTCCCAAGCTCCTACAATGAGCAGTTCTTC,CASSLRGGLPSSYNEQFF
TRBJ2-7,.,TRBV27,few,TGTGCCAGCAGTCGATTCGCCCTAAAGGGTACCAACGACGAGCAATACTTC,CASSRFALKGTNDEQYF
TRBJ2-1,.,TRBV6-2/TRBV6-3,many,TGTGCCAGCAGAGGGGCTGCGGGGATAAAGAATGAGCAGTTCTTC,CASRGAAGIKNEQFF
TRBJ2-3,TRBD2,TRBV6-1,few,TGTGCCATTTCCCCTGCGGGAGCTGCGGGGTGGGAGCAGTATTTT,CAISPAGAAGWEQYF
TRBJ1-1,.,TRBV20-1,.,TGCAGTGCTGCTGAGGGCTCGAACACTGAAGCTTTCTTT,CSAAEGSNTEAFF
TRBJ1-5,.,TRBV2,many,TGTGCCAGCAGACAGTGGTATAGCAATCAGCCCCAGCATTTT,CASRQWYSNQPQHF
TRBJ1-1,.,TRBV15,.,TGTGCCACCAGCGGAGACACGGTCACTGAAGCTTTCTTT,CATSGDTVTEAFF
TRBJ1-3,TRBD1,TRBV5-1,.,TGCGCCAGCAGCTCAGAGACAGGGTCTGGAAACACCATATATTTT,CASSSETGSGNTIYF
TRBJ2-1,.,TRBV29-1,many,TGCAGCGTTGAACTAGGGGGGTTAAATGAGCAGTTCTTC,CSVELGGLNEQFF
TRBJ1-6,TRBD1,TRBV12-3/TRBV12-4,many,TGTGCCAGCAGTCGGCAGGGGGCTCATTCACCCCTCCACTTT,CASSRQGAHSPLHF
TRBJ2-1,.,TRBV7-9,many,TGTGCCAGCAGCCCACTTGTTGGGCCGTACAATGAGCAGTTCTTC,CASSPLVGPYNEQFF
TRBJ2-1,.,TRBV29-1,.,TGCAGCGTTGATATCCCAGGGGATTACGATGAGCAGTTCTTC,CSVDIPGDYDEQFF
TRBJ1-1,.,TRBV27,few,TGTGCCAGCAGTTTAAAGAAGGGGACGGTTTTCTTT,CASSLKKGTVFF
TRBJ2-7,.,TRBV7-8,.,TGTGCCAGCAGCTGGCAGACCTACGAGCAGTACTTC,CASSWQTYEQYF
TRBJ2-1,.,TRBV30,many,TGTGCCTGGAGAAGGGTCGGTGTCAATGAGCAGTTCTTC,CAWRRVGVNEQFF
TRBJ2-7,TRBD1,TRBV5-1,many,TGCGCCAGCACCGAATACAGGGGGCCGTCCTACGAGCAGTACTTC,CASTEYRGPSYEQYF
TRBJ2-6,.,TRBV3-1,few,TGTGCCAGCAGCCAAGCGGGGCTCCCGCACTCTGGGGCCAACGTCCTGACTTTC,CASSQAGLPHSGANVLTF
TRBJ1-6,TRBD1,TRBV10-3,.,TGTGCCATCAGGCCTCAGGGGGCAGAGTCACCCCTCCACTTT,CAIRPQGAESPLHF
TRBJ2-5,.,TRBV4-3,.,TGCGCCAGCAGCCAAGATTTCACGGAGACCCAGTACTTC,CASSQDFTETQYF
TRBJ1-5,.,TRBV6-2/TRBV6-3,.,TGTGCCAGCAGCTTCGACTCTGTGTTTCAGCCCCAGCATTTT,CASSFDSVFQPQHF
TRBJ2-3,TRBD2,TRBV18,.,TGTGCCAGCTCATCAGGACTAGCGGATCCCTCTAGCACAGATACGCAGTATTTT,CASSSGLADPSSTDTQYF
TRBJ1-6,.,TRBV20-1,.,TGCAGTGCTAAGAGCCCGCAGGGTGGATCACCCCTCCACTTT,CSAKSPQGGSPLHF
TRBJ2-4,.,TRBV2,many,TGTGCCAGCAGTATAAGGAGGAACATTCAGTACTTC,CASSIRRNIQYF
TRBJ2-3,.,TRBV4-2,once,TGTGCCAGCAGCCCGAGGGACTCAATCACAGATACGCAGTATTTT,CASSPRDSITDTQYF
TRBJ1-1,.,TRBV4-2,.,TGTGCCAGCAGCCAAGAGCCCGGGCGCAGGGGTGCTAACACTGAAGCTTTCTTT,CASSQEPGRRGANTEAFF
TRBJ2-1,TRBD2,TRBV27,many,TGTGCCAGCAGTGCGCCGACTAGCGGTTACAATGAGCAGTTCTTC,CASSAPTSGYNEQFF
TRBJ2-5,.,TRBV20-1,few,TGCAGTGCTAGGGCACCTCTACAAGAGACCCAGTACTTC,CSARAPLQETQYF